This TCR beta chain appears in the sequencing data of a study of T-cell reconstitution after alpha-beta-depleted transplantation in children. Study-level points and caveats: Newly produced T cells mostly accounted for T-cell counts and diversity one year post-transplant.

This clonotype has a count of ten or more. Its antigen is not identified. This sample's TCRbeta library carried unique molecular identifier barcodes. From the PCR reads, TCRdb called clonotypes with MiXCR, one entry per CDR3 protein. The sample lists nearly 200,000 distinct CDR3 sequences, roughly 6% occurring once. Trimming took 0 bases from V and 1 from J; bases not matched to a gene: 5. The CDR3 extends over 17 amino acids. Per germline, CDR1 SNHLY and CDR2 FYNNEI. Source: PBMCs, taken before TCRalphabeta/CD19-depleted stem cell transplant. This receptor was obtained from a girl under two years old with combined immunodeficiency, due to receive a stem cell transplant. This rearrangement joins TRBV2 to TRBJ2-1; TRBD2 agrees at 8 bases. CDR3 residues: CASSEARTSSSYNEQFF. The CDR3 bases are TGTGCCAGCAGTGAAGCCCGGACTAGCTCTTCCTACAATGAGCAGTTCTTC.